The TCR beta chain described here comes from a study of CD8 T cells in ankylosing spondylitis. This clonotype was observed a handful of times. It was by quantitative 5'-RACE with molecular barcodes that TCR beta libraries were made. TCRdb independently ran MiXCR on the 5' RACE reads; one entry per CDR3 protein. Of hundreds of thousands of distinct CDR3 sequences in the sample, around 21% are singletons; the top ten hold about 3.7%. The sample was blood, either unsorted or a sorted T cell fraction (not recorded which). The sequence was collected from a female donor with ankylosing spondylitis or in good health (not recorded which).

The CDR3 region is CASSFQGFDYEQYF. Here the CDR3 DNA reads TGTGCCAGCAGTTTCCAGGGTTTCGATTACGAGCAGTACTTC. V and J are TRBV28 and TRBJ2-7; maybe TRBD1 (5 bases). CDR1 and CDR2 from the germline V gene are MDHEN and SYDVKM. This CDR3 has 14 residues. Trimming removed 3 bases from V and 4 bases from J, with 13 bases in between.